The source of this T cell receptor beta chain is a study of quantifying T cell responses using KT2 cells. Study as a whole: Reverse transcription used primers in the TCR alpha and beta constant regions.

Known numbers of the T cell clone KT2 were added to PBMC. Unmatched junction bases numbered 7, after V lost 3 bases and J lost 0 bases. This CDR3 comprises 16 residues. This clonotype has at least ten counts. Each cDNA got a UMI-containing oligo ligated at its 3' end. The first PCR ran 3 to 5 cycles with an equimolar RC1.1 and RC1.2 beta primer mix. TCRdb analysed the UMI-ligation and nested PCR reads with MiXCR anew, one entry per CDR3 protein. In the table there are 42,000 or so distinct CDR3 sequences, about 17% of which are singletons. V and J are TRBV12-3 or TRBV12-4 and TRBJ2-7; 8 positions match TRBD2. The specimen was PBMCs spiked with cells of the T cell clone KT2. The sequence was obtained from a human donor. DNA of the CDR3: TGTGCCAGCAGTTTTGCCAGCGGGGGCCCCTCCTACGAGCAGTACTTC. Amino acids: CASSFASGGPSYEQYF.